Below, 31 T cell receptor beta chains from the same sample are listed, as sequenced in a study of T cell responses to AZD1222 COVID-19 vaccine. Measured with immunoSEQ multiplex PCR; TCRdb has only the in-frame clones, and not every one. The table shows about 94,000 clones, with roughly 85% occurring only once. The specimen was peripheral blood, collected 28 days after the second AZD1222 dose. Receptors were obtained from an adult who received the AZD1222 COVID-19 vaccine.

This clone has only a few counts. This chain links TRBV27 with TRBJ1-1; no definite D call. The ends were cut back, 2 bases at V and 3 bases at J, with 10 bases in the middle. Looked up from germline, CDR1 is MNHEY and CDR2 is SMNVEV (reference sequence). This CDR3 comprises 14 residues. The CDR3 region has the DNA TGTGCCAGCAGTTTACAGAGTTCGGACACTGAAGCTTTCTTT. The encoded protein is CASSLQSSDTEAFF.

The V and J genes are TRBV6-2 or TRBV6-3 and TRBJ2-7; the D call may be TRBD1 or TRBD2 (6 bases each). The V gene's germline CDR1 is MNHEY and CDR2 SVGEGT. This CDR3 region has 14 residues. The ends were cut back, 6 bases at V and 0 bases at J, with 12 bases in the middle. The DNA of the CDR3 is TGTGCCAGCAGCGACAGGAGGGGCTCCTACGAGCAGTACTTC. It yields the protein CASSDRRGSYEQYF.

The chain combines TRBV13 with TRBJ2-7, with a possible D match to TRBD2 (6 bases). Trimming removed 5 bases at V and 6 bases at J, with 32 bases between. Germline V lookup: CDR1 PRHDT, CDR2 FYEKMQ (reference sequence). This CDR3 is 19 amino acids long. CDR3 protein: CASSPYRDGRLAPTTEQYF. CDR3 bases: TGTGCCAGCAGCCCCTACCGTGATGGGAGGCTGGCCCCAACTACCGAGCAGTACTTC.

Only one count was recorded for this clone. This rearrangement joins TRBV15 to TRBJ2-6; the match to TRBD1 covers 10 bases. This CDR3 has 18 residues. Germline V gene data show CDR1 as LNHNV and CDR2 as YYDKDF (reference sequence). Trimming removed 1 base from V and 0 bases from J; junction bases left unmatched: 3. The CDR3 here is CATSRGGQGFSGANVLTF. The CDR3 nucleotides read TGTGCCACCAGCAGAGGGGGACAGGGGTTCTCTGGGGCCAACGTCCTGACTTTC. Full variable domain (remainder filled in from reference TRBV15 and TRBJ2-6): DAMVIQNPRYQVTQFGKPVTLSCSQTLNHNVMYWYQQKSSQAPKLLFHYYDKDFNNEADTPDNFQSRRPNTSFCFLDIRSPGLGDTAMYLCATSRGGQGFSGANVLTFGAGSRLTVL.

J is TRBJ2-5 and V is TRBV30; 12 bases line up with TRBD2. Trimming removed 1 base from V and 0 bases from J; junction bases left unmatched: 6. Germline V gene lookup returns CDR1 GTSNPN and CDR2 SVGIG (reference sequence). The CDR3 consists of 17 residues. The CDR3 is CAWSGLAGAIYQETQYF. As DNA, the CDR3 is TGTGCCTGGAGTGGACTAGCGGGGGCCATCTACCAAGAGACCCAGTACTTC.

This chain connects TRBV19 to TRBJ2-1; D may be TRBD1 (5 bases). The germline V and J ends were trimmed by 6 bases and 2 bases, with 14 bases remaining between them. From germline, CDR1 is LNHDA and CDR2 SQIVND (reference sequence). The CDR3 length is 15 residues. The CDR3 DNA sequence: TGTGCCAGTAGCCACAGGCGTCGTACCTACAATGAGCAGTTCTTC. This sequence encodes CASSHRRRTYNEQFF.

This chain uses TRBV30 with TRBJ2-6, with a weak D call TRBD1 (6 bases). Germline-derived CDR1 and CDR2 are GTSNPN and SVGIG (reference sequence). The CDR3 covers 14 residues. V lost 8 bases, J lost 4 bases, and 15 bases lay in between. CDR3: CATSQGLGANVLTF. The CDR3 region has the DNA TGTGCCACCTCACAGGGTTTGGGGGCCAACGTCCTGACTTTC.

The J gene is TRBJ2-7, the V gene TRBV13; 7 bases map to TRBD2. The germline gives CDR1 PRHDT, CDR2 FYEKMQ (reference sequence). After removal of 4 bases from V and 0 bases from J, the junction contained 9 bases not matched to a gene. The CDR3 is 16 amino acids. CDR3 bases: TGTGCCAGCAGCTCCGGGGGAGCGGGGTACTCCTACGAGCAGTACTTC. Amino acids: CASSSGGAGYSYEQYF.

This chain uses TRBV7-2 with TRBJ2-3; the match to TRBD2 covers 8 bases. The V gene's germline CDR1 is SGHTA and CDR2 FQGNSA. V gave up 5 bases and J gave up 3 bases; unmatched junction bases: 10. This CDR3 has 16 amino acids. CDR3 in amino acids: CASSPSAGGRTDTQYF. The DNA of the CDR3 is TGTGCCAGCAGCCCGTCGGCGGGGGGCAGAACAGATACGCAGTATTTT.

The rearrangement joins TRBV15 to TRBJ2-3; 12 bases map to TRBD2. CDR1 and CDR2 (germline): LNHNV, YYDKDF (reference sequence). Germline trimming cut 5 bases from V and 2 bases from J; bases unmatched to any gene: 8. The CDR3 has 17 residues. Here the CDR3 reads CATSGQWTSGNTDTQYF. In DNA, the CDR3 is TGTGCCACCAGCGGACAATGGACTAGCGGGAACACAGATACGCAGTATTTT.

The chain carries TRBV4-1 and TRBJ1-5, with D maybe TRBD1 (6 bases). V was trimmed by 0 bases and J by 6 bases, leaving 15 bases between them. The germline CDR1 and CDR2 sequences are MGHRA and YSYEKL. This CDR3 comprises 16 residues. CDR3 bases: TGCGCCAGCAGCCAAGATGCCAGGGGAGGGGTTCAGCCCCAGCATTTT. Amino acid sequence: CASSQDARGGVQPQHF.

The V gene is TRBV4-2, the J gene TRBJ2-5, with D perhaps matching TRBD1 (5 bases). V lost 0 bases, J lost 6 bases, and 8 bases lay in between. CDR3 length: 13 residues. Germline loops: CDR1 LGHNA, CDR2 YNFKEQ. CDR3 sequence reads: CASSQDGAKTQYF. The CDR3, as DNA: TGTGCCAGCAGCCAAGATGGGGCAAAGACCCAGTACTTC.

The genes are TRBV10-3 and TRBJ1-4; TRBD1 is a possible D gene (5 bases). CDR1 ENHRY and CDR2 SYGVKD come from the germline V gene. The CDR3 consists of 17 residues. V lost 5 bases to trimming and J lost 7 bases, with 23 bases between them. The CDR3 sequence: CAISTLRHVRGSEKLFF. For the CDR3, the DNA is TGTGCCATCAGTACCCTCCGACATGTTAGGGGTAGTGAAAAACTGTTTTTT.

This clone showed up just a few times. V and J are TRBV25-1 and TRBJ2-1; D uncertain. Germline V lookup: CDR1 MGHDK, CDR2 SYGVNS. The CDR3 contains 13 residues. Trimming removed 7 bases from V and 0 bases from J, with 7 bases in between. CDR3 protein: CASTGFSYNEQFF. DNA for the CDR3: TGTGCCAGCACTGGGTTCTCCTACAATGAGCAGTTCTTC. The whole variable domain, remainder taken from reference TRBV25-1 and TRBJ2-1, is EADIYQTPRYLVIGTGKKITLECSQTMGHDKMYWYQQDPGMELHLIHYSYGVNSTEKGDLSSESTVSRIRTEHFPLTLESARPSHTSQYLCASTGFSYNEQFFGPGTRLTVL.

This sequence joins TRBV9 and TRBJ2-1; TRBD2 is a possible D gene (5 bases). This CDR3 comprises 16 residues. Germline values: CDR1 SGDLS, CDR2 YYNGEE. The V gene lost 4 bases and the J gene lost 6 bases, with 20 bases spanning the gap. The CDR3 sequence is CASSSGVVGGFNEQFF. In DNA, the CDR3 is TGTGCCAGCAGCTCCGGGGTTGTCGGCGGGTTCAATGAGCAGTTCTTC. The whole variable domain, remainder taken from reference TRBV9 and TRBJ2-1, is DSGVTQTPKHLITATGQRVTLRCSPRSGDLSVYWYQQSLDQGLQFLIQYYNGEERAKGNILERFSAQQFPDLHSELNLSSLELGDSALYFCASSSGVVGGFNEQFFGPGTRLTVL.

The chain employs TRBV19 and TRBJ1-1, with 7 bases matching TRBD1. Germline-derived CDR1 and CDR2 are LNHDA and SQIVND (reference sequence). J lost 1 base, V lost 2 bases, and 10 bases had no gene match. CDR3 length equals 17 residues. The CDR3 nucleotides read TGTGCCAGTAGTATACCCCTTAGGACAGGAACGAACACTGAAGCTTTCTTT. Its translation: CASSIPLRTGTNTEAFF.

The sample holds a few counts of this clone. The CDR3 bases are TGTGCCAGCAGCTTAGGGACTAGCGCAGATACGCAGTATTTT. This encodes CASSLGTSADTQYF. The V call is TRBV11-3, the J call TRBJ2-3, with 9 bases matching TRBD2. The J segment lost 4 bases and the V segment lost 1 base, leaving 0 bases of the junction unmatched. Germline V gene lookup returns CDR1 SGHNT and CDR2 YENEEA. The CDR3 spans 14 residues.

This clone appeared a few times. The rearrangement joins TRBV7-3 to TRBJ1-6; D is ambiguous. Germline lookup yields CDR1 SGHTA and CDR2 FQGTGA. This CDR3 has 13 residues. The V and J ends lost 3 bases and 5 bases respectively, with 5 bases between them. The CDR3 here is CASSFTNNSPLHF. As DNA, the CDR3 is TGTGCCAGCAGCTTTACGAATAATTCACCCCTCCACTTT.

This chain uses TRBV5-1 with TRBJ2-5; 7 nucleotides align to TRBD2. V gave up 0 bases and J gave up 1 base; unmatched junction bases: 9. CDR1 SGHRS and CDR2 YFSETQ come from the germline V gene. The CDR3 runs 17 residues. CDR3 residues: CASSLVGSGLPQETQYF. The CDR3 coding sequence is TGCGCCAGCAGCTTGGTTGGTAGCGGGCTACCCCAAGAGACCCAGTACTTC.

V gene TRBV9 combines with J gene TRBJ2-7; 9 bases are a match to TRBD1. After removal of 0 bases from V and 5 bases from J, the junction contained 12 bases not matched to a gene. This CDR3 has 17 residues. The germline V gene has CDR1 SGDLS and CDR2 YYNGEE. CDR3 coding DNA: TGTGCCAGCAGCGTAGAGCCCCTGGACAGGGGAGGGCACGAGCAGTACTTC. As protein: CASSVEPLDRGGHEQYF.

This clone has a handful of counts. The chain couples TRBV3-1 (or the pseudogene TRBV3-2) to TRBJ2-7, with no clear D. The CDR3 totals 15 residues. The V gene lost 6 bases and the J gene lost 0 bases, with 15 bases spanning the gap. Germline V CDR1 and CDR2: LGHDT, YNNKEL (reference sequence). This CDR3 reads CASSLGRRSSYEQYF. The CDR3, as DNA: TGTGCCAGCAGTCTGGGTCGTAGGAGCTCCTACGAGCAGTACTTC.

This chain links TRBV7-8 with TRBJ1-2; tentative D call: TRBD1 (5 bases). Per germline, CDR1 SGHVS and CDR2 FQNEAQ. The CDR3 loop spans 14 amino acids. The V and J ends lost 8 bases and 7 bases respectively, with 20 bases between them. The CDR3, as DNA: TGTGCCAGCGGCAACCCCGGGGGGAGAGGTGGCTACACCTTC. It is translated as CASGNPGGRGGYTF.

The chain joins TRBV3-1 (or the pseudogene TRBV3-2) to TRBJ2-3, with 7 positions matching TRBD2. The trim removed 4 bases at V and 1 base at J, leaving 11 bases unmatched. The CDR3 is 17 residues long. Germline CDR1 reads LGHDT; CDR2 reads YNNKEL (reference sequence). This CDR3 is CASSPFRASGGTDTQYF. CDR3 sequence (DNA): TGTGCCAGCAGCCCATTCCGGGCTAGCGGAGGCACAGATACGCAGTATTTT.

The chain is built from TRBV29-1 and TRBJ1-4; 8 bases are shared with TRBD1. Per germline, CDR1 SQVTM and CDR2 ANQGSEA. With 6 bases clipped from V and 8 bases from J, the junction kept 8 bases outside the gene matches. The CDR3 covers 13 residues. The CDR3 region is CSVRQGSAEKLFF. The CDR3 DNA follows: TGCAGCGTCAGACAGGGGAGTGCGGAAAAACTGTTTTTT.

The chain links TRBV6-2 or TRBV6-3 to TRBJ2-1; D uncertain. The CDR3 is 15 amino acids. The germline V and J ends were trimmed by 2 bases and 0 bases, with 8 bases remaining between them. Germline lookup yields CDR1 MNHEY and CDR2 SVGEGT. This chain's CDR3 is CASSYGHSSYNEQFF. The CDR3 DNA reads TGTGCCAGCAGTTACGGGCATAGCTCCTACAATGAGCAGTTCTTC.

This clone was found once. The chain couples TRBV7-3 to TRBJ2-2; possibly TRBD1 for D (6 bases). V lost 6 bases and J lost 2, with 10 bases in between. This CDR3 comprises 14 residues. Germline CDR1 and CDR2: SGHTA and FQGTGA. The CDR3 protein is CASREDSNTGELFF. The CDR3 DNA reads as TGTGCCAGCAGGGAGGACAGTAACACCGGGGAGCTGTTTTTT.

The chain carries TRBV29-1 and TRBJ1-2; no definite D call. V shed 8 bases and J shed 5 bases, with 12 bases lying between them. The CDR3 is 11 residues long. Germline CDR1 reads SQVTM; CDR2 reads ANQGSEA. In DNA form, the CDR3 reads TGCAGCAGCAACGGGGTTTATGGCTACACCTTC. It encodes CSSNGVYGYTF.

V usage is TRBV27 and J usage is TRBJ1-2; TRBD1 aligns across 8 bases. Losses at the gene ends were 6 bases for V and 3 bases for J; bases not matched to a gene: 9. Germline-derived CDR1 and CDR2 are MNHEY and SMNVEV (reference sequence). The CDR3 has 15 amino acids. CDR3 bases: TGTGCCAGCAGATCTCACAGGGGGGGTGACTATGGCTACACCTTC. Its protein product is CASRSHRGGDYGYTF.

The chain uses TRBV4-2 and TRBJ2-7; 8 nucleotides line up with TRBD2. The CDR3 length is 15 residues. Germline loops: CDR1 LGHNA, CDR2 YNFKEQ. Trimming cost V 4 bases and J 7 bases; bases outside gene matches: 12. CDR3 sequence (DNA): TGTGCCAGCAGCCGGGGTAGCGGGGCCTCGGGGGAGCAGTACTTC. Residues: CASSRGSGASGEQYF.

This clone has just one count. V is TRBV4-2 and J is TRBJ2-1, with D perhaps matching TRBD2 (5 bases). The V gene's germline CDR1 is LGHNA and CDR2 YNFKEQ. Deletions cut 2 bases from V and 15 bases from J, with 17 bases between. The CDR3 is made up of 13 amino acids. The CDR3 coding sequence is TGTGCCAGCAGCCAATACGAAAAAGGGAGAGCGTTCTTC. Translation: CASSQYEKGRAFF.

This chain links TRBV4-1 with TRBJ1-1, with TRBD1 matching 9 bases. Losses at the gene ends were 4 bases for V and 5 bases for J; bases not matched to a gene: 14. The CDR3 is 17 amino acids. Germline values: CDR1 MGHRA, CDR2 YSYEKL. The CDR3 spells CASSRTTATGGTTEAFF. The CDR3 DNA reads TGCGCCAGCAGCCGCACGACGGCGACAGGGGGTACGACTGAAGCTTTCTTT.